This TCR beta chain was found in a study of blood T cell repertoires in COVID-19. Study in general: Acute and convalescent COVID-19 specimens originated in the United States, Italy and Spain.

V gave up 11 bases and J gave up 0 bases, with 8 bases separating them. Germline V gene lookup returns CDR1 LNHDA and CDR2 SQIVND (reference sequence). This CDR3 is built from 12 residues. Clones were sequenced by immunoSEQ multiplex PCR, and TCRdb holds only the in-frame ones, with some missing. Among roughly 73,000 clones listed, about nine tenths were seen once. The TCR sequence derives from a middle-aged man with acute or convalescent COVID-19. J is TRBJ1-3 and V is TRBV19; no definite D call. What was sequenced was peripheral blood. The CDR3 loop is CASYSSGNTIYF. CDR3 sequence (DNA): TGTGCCTCCTATTCCTCTGGAAACACCATATATTTT. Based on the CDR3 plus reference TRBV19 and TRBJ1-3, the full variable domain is DGGITQSPKYLFRKEGQNVTLSCEQNLNHDAMYWYRQDPGQGLRLIYYSQIVNDFQKGDIAEGYSVSREKKESFPLTVTSAQKNPTAFYLCASYSSGNTIYFGEGSWLTVV.